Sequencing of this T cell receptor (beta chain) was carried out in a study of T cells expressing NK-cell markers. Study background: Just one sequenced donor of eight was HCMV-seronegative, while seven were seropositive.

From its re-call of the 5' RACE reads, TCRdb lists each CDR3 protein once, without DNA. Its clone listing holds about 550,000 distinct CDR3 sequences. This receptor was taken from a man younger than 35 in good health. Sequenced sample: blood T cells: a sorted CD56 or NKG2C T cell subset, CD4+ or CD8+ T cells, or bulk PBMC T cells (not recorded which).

The chain's CDR3 is CAIRTGGSGYEQYF. The chain is built from TRBV10-3 and TRBJ2-7; TCRdb indicates TRBD1, and absent DNA this call remains unverified. Germline assignment: CDR1 ENHRY and CDR2 SYGVKD. CDR3 size: 14 residues.